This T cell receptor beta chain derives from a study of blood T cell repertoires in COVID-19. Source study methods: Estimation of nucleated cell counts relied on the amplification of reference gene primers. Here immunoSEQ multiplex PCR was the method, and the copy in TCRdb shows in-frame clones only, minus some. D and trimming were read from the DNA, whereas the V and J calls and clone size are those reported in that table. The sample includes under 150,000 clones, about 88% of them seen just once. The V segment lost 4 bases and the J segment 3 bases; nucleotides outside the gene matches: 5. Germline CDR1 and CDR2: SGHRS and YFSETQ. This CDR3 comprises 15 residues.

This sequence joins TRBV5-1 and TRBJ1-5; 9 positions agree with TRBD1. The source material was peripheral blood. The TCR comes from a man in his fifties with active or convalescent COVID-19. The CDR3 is CASSATGGLNQPQHF. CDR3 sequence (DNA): TGCGCCAGCAGCGCTACAGGGGGCCTCAATCAGCCCCAGCATTTT.